The 26 T cell receptor beta chains presented below share a single source sample, sequenced in a study of blood T cells in healthy people across ages. Then a second PCR, running about 6 to 12 cycles, was carried out with a sample-barcoded 5' primer and a J-beta primer mix. Each CDR3 protein gets one entry after TCRdb re-called the 5' RACE reads with MiXCR. The sample lists fewer than 800,000 distinct CDR3 sequences; more than 20% were seen once. This sample also appeared in a second study, on T cells of mothers and their children.

The sequencing input was blood. Receptor source: a boy aged 5-17 years in good health.

The chain couples TRBV29-1 to TRBJ1-5; D gene ambiguous. Between the trimmed V and J ends, which lost 6 bases and 8 bases, there was a span of 17 bases. The CDR3 totals 13 residues. Germline assignment: CDR1 SQVTM and CDR2 ANQGSEA. In DNA, the CDR3 is TGCAGCGTAGCGCCGTCTCCAGGAGAGCCCCAGCATTTT. It codes for CSVAPSPGEPQHF. The full variable domain, with the rest looked up from reference TRBV29-1 and TRBJ1-5, is SAVISQKPSRDICQRGTSLTIQCQVDSQVTMMFWYRQQPGQSLTLIATANQGSEATYESGFVIDKFPISRPNLTFSTLTVSNMSPEDSSIYLCSVAPSPGEPQHFGDGTRLSIL.

The chain uses TRBV7-9 and TRBJ2-5, with TRBD2 matching 8 bases. The J call may be faulty, since TRBJ2-1 better matches the DNA end. This CDR3 is 15 amino acids long. The germline gives CDR1 SEHNR, CDR2 FQNEAQ (reference sequence). CDR3 coding DNA: TGTGCCAGCAGCGGGAGCGGGGGAGGCTCCAATGAGCAGTTCTTC. Its translation: CASSGSGGGSNEQFF.

The V call is TRBV7-3, the J call TRBJ2-3; D remains unclear. V was pared by 2 bases and J by 7 bases, with 10 bases between. The CDR3 is made up of 13 amino acids. Germline CDR1 reads SGHTA; CDR2 reads FQGTGA. This chain's CDR3 is CASSLLLGNTQYF. The CDR3 bases are TGTGCCAGCAGCTTATTGTTGGGAAATACGCAGTATTTT.

The rearrangement joins TRBV2 to TRBJ1-1; D is unclear. CDR3 length: 15 amino acids. V lost 5 bases and J lost 3, with 16 bases in between. Germline lookup yields CDR1 SNHLY and CDR2 FYNNEI. CDR3 coding DNA: TGTGCCAGCAGTACCCTTTTCGGCTCGGACACTGAAGCTTTCTTT. Translating gives CASSTLFGSDTEAFF.

This chain links TRBV25-1 with TRBJ1-2, with D maybe TRBD1 (6 bases). V was clipped by 3 bases and J by 8 bases, with 19 bases between them. Germline lookup yields CDR1 MGHDK and CDR2 SYGVNS. The CDR3 runs to 15 residues. Here the CDR3 reads CASSDQASQGPGYTF. CDR3 in DNA: TGTGCCAGCAGTGACCAAGCCTCACAGGGCCCGGGCTACACCTTC.

A word on this clonotype: The junction does not match germline at one end; this may be a read error. The chain is built from TRBV4-1 and TRBJ2-5; 10 positions agree with TRBD1. CDR3 size: 13 residues. Germline loops: CDR1 MGHRA, CDR2 YSYEKL. CDR3 loop: CASSQVGTGVQIF. CDR3 nucleotide sequence: TGCGCCAGCAGCCAAGTTGGGACAGGGGTCCAAATCTTC.

This chain connects TRBV12-3 or TRBV12-4 to TRBJ1-1; D remains unclear. V lost 7 bases and J 5 bases, leaving 14 bases between the germline ends. The CDR3 has 13 amino acids. In nucleotides, the CDR3 is TGTGCCAGCAATACCGTAGGCGAAACTGAAGCTTTCTTT. Its protein is CASNTVGETEAFF.

J is TRBJ2-2 and V is TRBV29-1; 9 bases are shared with TRBD1. The CDR3 spans 16 residues. Trimming took 4 bases from V and 4 from J; bases not matched to a gene: 10. Germline CDR1 reads SQVTM; CDR2 reads ANQGSEA. This chain's CDR3 is CSVVGWTGVSTGELFF. The DNA for the CDR3 is TGCAGCGTTGTCGGCTGGACAGGGGTTTCCACCGGGGAGCTGTTTTTT.

The chain joins TRBV28 to TRBJ2-5; tentative D call: TRBD2 (5 bases). The CDR3 is 13 residues long. CDR1 MDHEN and CDR2 SYDVKM come from the germline V gene. The V and J ends lost 3 bases and 4 bases respectively, with 9 bases between them. This CDR3 reads CASSFGLGETQYF. The CDR3 region has the DNA TGTGCCAGCAGTTTCGGACTGGGAGAGACCCAGTACTTC.

The V call is TRBV2, the J call TRBJ2-7; TRBD1 aligns across 12 bases. With 7 bases clipped from V and 7 bases from J, the junction kept 5 bases outside the gene matches. There are 13 residues in the CDR3. Germline V gene data show CDR1 as SNHLY and CDR2 as FYNNEI. For the CDR3, the DNA is TGTGCCAGCAAGGGACAGGGGGCAGGGGAGCAGTACTTC. As protein: CASKGQGAGEQYF.

V usage is TRBV20-1 and J usage is TRBJ2-7, with D hard to call. The J call may be faulty, since TRBJ2-1 better matches the DNA end. The CDR3 consists of 14 residues. CDR1 DFQATT and CDR2 SNEGSKA come from the germline V gene (reference sequence). CDR3 coding DNA: TGCAGTGCTAGAGATCTTCCCGGATACAATGAGCAGTTCTTC. Translation: CSARDLPGYNEQFF.

This clonotype has just a few counts. The chain recombines TRBV25-1 with TRBJ1-2; 8 nucleotides match TRBD1. The CDR3 contains 15 residues. Germline CDR1 is MGHDK and CDR2 is SYGVNS. Germline trimming cut 3 bases from V and 3 bases from J; bases unmatched to any gene: 6. In DNA, the CDR3 is TGTGCCAGCAGTGATGACAGGGGAATCGACTATGGCTACACCTTC. This gives the protein CASSDDRGIDYGYTF.

V is TRBV12-3 or TRBV12-4 and J is TRBJ2-5; D is possibly TRBD1 (6 bases). Trimming stripped 5 bases from V and 2 bases from J, with 15 bases between. This CDR3 is built from 15 residues. In DNA, the CDR3 is TGTGCCAGCAGTCGATCTGGGACACGACAAGAGACCCAGTACTTC. Translation: CASSRSGTRQETQYF.

The sample holds a few counts of this clonotype. In DNA, the CDR3 is TGTGCTAGTGGTTTTATGGGGAACGAGCAGTACTTC. This codes for CASGFMGNEQYF. The V gene is TRBV12-5, the J gene TRBJ2-7; D unresolved. Deletions cut 3 bases from V and 5 bases from J, with 8 bases between. The CDR3 contains 12 residues. Germline assignment: CDR1 LGHNT and CDR2 FRNRAP. Filled out from reference TRBV12-5 and TRBJ2-7, the complete variable domain reads DARVTQTPRHKVTEMGQEVTMRCQPILGHNTVFWYRQTMMQGLELLAYFRNRAPLDDSGMPKDRFSAEMPDATLATLKIQPSEPRDSAVYFCASGFMGNEQYFGPGTRLTVT.

On this clonotype: Its ends do not fully match the called genes, so a read error is possible. The V and J genes are TRBV28 and TRBJ2-5, with 9 positions matching TRBD1. Germline V lookup: CDR1 MDHEN, CDR2 SYDVKM. The CDR3 contains 14 residues. The CDR3 region has the DNA TGTGCCAGCAGCGGACAGGGGTGGATAGAGACCCAGCACTTC. Residues: CASSGQGWIETQHF.

V gene TRBV6-1 combines with J gene TRBJ2-5; the D gene is possibly TRBD2 (7 bases). The J call could be wrong; TRBJ2-7 is a better fit for the DNA end. Germline CDR1 reads MNHNS; CDR2 reads SASEGT. This CDR3 contains 15 residues. CDR3 amino acids: CASCFLGGGAYEQYF. CDR3 nucleotide sequence: TGTGCCAGCTGCTTTTTAGGGGGGGGGGCCTACGAGCAGTACTTC.

The chain links TRBV4-3 to TRBJ2-1; tentative D call: TRBD2 (6 bases). The V gene lost 0 bases and the J gene lost 4 bases, with 10 bases spanning the gap. CDR1 is LGHNA and CDR2 is YSLEER in the germline V gene. This CDR3 comprises 15 residues. CDR3 sequence (DNA): TGCGCCAGCAGCCAAGAGCTAGCGACTTACAATGAGCAGTTCTTC. It translates to CASSQELATYNEQFF.

The CDR3: CASSSADWSDNEQFF. The CDR3 bases are TGTGCCAGCAGCTCCGCCGACTGGAGCGACAATGAGCAGTTCTTC. The chain links TRBV7-3 to TRBJ2-1, with D unclear. Germline V gene sequence: CDR1 SGHTA, CDR2 FQGTGA. This CDR3 is 15 amino acids long. V was cut by 4 bases and J by 5 bases, with 15 bases left in between.

The chain combines TRBV6-5 with TRBJ1-4; 7 bases are a match to TRBD1. The CDR3 is 14 amino acids. V was pared by 2 bases and J by 9 bases, with 6 bases of the junction left unmatched. The germline V gene encodes CDR1 MNHEY and CDR2 SVGAGI. The CDR3 loop is CASSYGQGEKKLFF. DNA of the CDR3: TGTGCCAGCAGTTACGGGCAGGGGGAAAAAAAACTGTTTTTT.

This clonotype appeared a few times. The chain employs TRBV29-1 and TRBJ2-5; D call uncertain. The J call may be wrong; the DNA end is better matched by TRBJ2-1. Germline V CDR1 and CDR2: SQVTM, ANQGSEA. The CDR3 loop spans 12 amino acids. The CDR3 nucleotides read TGCAGCGTTGAAGACCTCATGAATGAGCAGTTCTTC. Its translation is CSVEDLMNEQFF.

This CDR3 reads CASSRGEPSYNEQFF. CDR3 coding DNA: TGTGCCAGCAGTAGGGGGGAGCCGTCCTACAATGAGCAGTTCTTC. V usage is TRBV27 and J usage is TRBJ2-1; D tentatively fits TRBD1 or TRBD2 (6 bases each). This CDR3 region has 15 residues. CDR1 is MNHEY and CDR2 is SMNVEV in the germline V gene (reference sequence). The ends were cut back, 5 bases at V and 1 base at J, with 12 bases in the middle.

Only a few counts were recorded for this clonotype. This sequence joins TRBV20-1 and TRBJ1-2; TRBD1 matches 7 bases. Trimming at V came to 6 bases and at J to 6 bases, leaving 13 bases not matched to a gene. CDR1 DFQATT and CDR2 SNEGSKA come from the germline V gene (reference sequence). The CDR3 runs 14 residues. The CDR3 nucleotides are TGCAGTGCGGAGCCCAGGGACAGAGTAAATGGCTACACCTTC. It is translated as CSAEPRDRVNGYTF.

This clonotype has a count of ten or more. This sequence joins TRBV7-7 and TRBJ2-5, with D hard to call. Looked up from germline, CDR1 is SSHAT and CDR2 is FNYEAQ (reference sequence). V dropped 5 bases and J dropped 0 bases, with 7 bases sitting between them. There are 13 residues in the CDR3. CDR3 region: CASSLGYQETQYF. CDR3 in DNA: TGTGCCAGCAGCCTAGGGTACCAAGAGACCCAGTACTTC.

The table lists this clonotype with a few counts. J is TRBJ1-5 and V is TRBV21-1; the table's D call, TRBD1, was not checked against the DNA. TRBV21-1 is described as a pseudogene. The CDR3 is 17 residues long. CDR3 DNA: TGTGCCAGCAGCAAAGCACAGGGGACATATAGCAATCAGCCCCAGCATTTT. It translates to CASSKAQGTYSNQPQHF.

As for this clonotype: A read error may produce the germline difference seen at one junction end. CDR3 in amino acids: CASSLGSGSGANVLTF. The CDR3 region has the DNA TGTGCTAGCAGCTTAGGGTCGGGCTCTGGGGCCAACGTCCTGACTTTC. V is TRBV7-7 and J is TRBJ2-6; D not resolved. The CDR3 sequence is 16 residues long. CDR1 and CDR2 (germline): SSHAT, FNYEAQ (reference sequence).

V gene TRBV21-1 combines with J gene TRBJ2-7; the D call in the table, TRBD1, was not verified against the DNA. TRBV21-1 is described as a pseudogene. The CDR3 is made up of 13 amino acids. CDR3 protein: CASIRPWRYEQYF. The CDR3 bases are TGTGCCAGCATACGTCCCTGGCGCTACGAGCAGTACTTC.